A selection of T cell receptor beta chains follows, all from one sample in a study of cytomegalovirus exposure and HLA in healthy donors. TCRdb keeps only in-frame clones here, not all; method: immunoSEQ multiplex PCR. The sample lists roughly 230,000 clones, more than 75% occurring once. Sequencing used PBMCs. These receptors were collected from a girl aged 2-10 years in good health and CMV-seronegative. The CDR3 runs from the conserved cysteine through the conserved F or W. The D gene is left open where the match is weak.

v_gene,j_gene,d_gene,CDR3aa
TRBV5-4,TRBJ2-1,TRBD2,CASSFLAGDYNEQFF
TRBV5-4,TRBJ1-2,TRBD1,CASSATGGDYGYTF
TRBV7-9,TRBJ1-3,TRBD1,CASSYDRASSGNTIYF
TRBV11-2,TRBJ2-1,TRBD2,CASRPIGREQFF
TRBV12-5,TRBJ1-2,TRBD1,CASGRDSLTYGYTF
TRBV7-9,TRBJ1-4,TRBD1,CASSPDRGATNEKLFF
TRBV5-4,TRBJ1-2,TRBD1,CASSYLGQGDYGYTF
TRBV4-1,TRBJ2-3,NA,CASSQDGGGSTDTQYF
TRBV6-5,TRBJ1-6,TRBD1,CASSTGTGSRSPLHF
TRBV18,TRBJ1-1,TRBD1,CASSPGQGAREAFF
TRBV6-6,TRBJ1-5,TRBD1,CASRGQGVSQPQHF
TRBV10-1,TRBJ1-3,TRBD1,CASGGTGAGNTIYF
TRBV19,TRBJ1-5,NA,CASSISASAYSNQPQHF
TRBV6-5,TRBJ1-2,NA,CASRTVGVHGYTF
TRBV6-5,TRBJ2-5,NA,CASRGGEGTQYF
TRBV9,TRBJ1-1,NA,CASSLITRRTEAFF
TRBV10-2,TRBJ2-3,NA,CASSGAASTDTQYF
TRBV6-6,TRBJ1-2,TRBD1,CASIPETGAYGYTF
TRBV27,TRBJ2-7,TRBD2,CASSLVRDYYEQYF
TRBV6-5,TRBJ1-1,NA,CASSYAAEAFF
TRBV12-5,TRBJ1-2,TRBD1,CASGRGQGSGGYTF
TRBV5-1,TRBJ1-2,NA,CASSLGGAFGYTF
TRBV11-2,TRBJ2-1,NA,CASSRPGRQEQFF
TRBV15,TRBJ1-1,TRBD1,CATSRTGDAEAFF
TRBV5-1,TRBJ1-2,NA,CASSLETGYGYTF
TRBV4-1,TRBJ2-7,NA,CASSQDLAGTIYEQYF
TRBV6-1,TRBJ2-4,NA,CASRTSGDIQYF
TRBV5-1,TRBJ2-7,TRBD1,CASSSGTGSYEQYF
TRBV27,TRBJ1-4,NA,CASSLRQNGEKLFF
TRBV7-9,TRBJ2-7,TRBD1,CASSTTQARDSSTYEQYF
TRBV9,TRBJ1-2,TRBD1,CASRQGGLGYTF
TRBV30,TRBJ2-5,TRBD1,CAYTSGTGAETQYF
TRBV29-1,TRBJ1-2,NA,CSVARDNYGYTF
TRBV27,TRBJ2-7,NA,CASSPGTLREQYF
TRBV6-5,TRBJ2-5,TRBD2,CASSYAASGGAETQYF
TRBV5-1,TRBJ2-1,TRBD1,CASSLAFRTGQTGYNEQFF
TRBV11-3,TRBJ2-3,NA,CASSLAGMRTDTQYF
TRBV5-1,TRBJ2-3,TRBD1,CASSRDRGTDTQYF
TRBV9,TRBJ1-4,NA,CASSVGSREEKLFF
TRBV10-2,TRBJ1-1,NA,CASSLQGSTEAFF
TRBV19,TRBJ2-1,TRBD2,CASSPRERGSSYNEQFF
TRBV4-2,TRBJ2-3,TRBD2,CASSQVTSGAPTDTQYF
TRBV6-6,TRBJ2-1,NA,CASSYLRGEQFF
TRBV4-2,TRBJ2-1,NA,CASSPGWAGAYNEQFF
TRBV5-4,TRBJ2-3,TRBD2,CASRGSGVGTRSDTQYF
TRBV19,TRBJ1-3,NA,CASSRLGSNSGNTIYF
TRBV7-2,TRBJ2-1,TRBD2,CASSSTNSGNEQFF
TRBV5-6,TRBJ1-2,TRBD1,CASSQDRVYGYTF
TRBV6-7,TRBJ2-2,NA,CARGRNTGELFF
TRBV29-1,TRBJ2-3,TRBD2,CSVVVGGGTDTQYF
TRBV28,TRBJ1-6,NA,CASSFHGGQSPLHF
TRBV27,TRBJ2-1,NA,CASSLGRVSYNEQFF
TRBV4-2,TRBJ2-1,TRBD2,CASSQGTSGLYNEQFF
TRBV2,TRBJ2-4,NA,CASSGSTMAPNIQYF
TRBV6-4,TRBJ2-1,TRBD2,CASSLRLAVFNEQFF
TRBV4-2,TRBJ2-6,TRBD1,CASSQTGAGANVLTF
TRBV6-5,TRBJ2-2,NA,CASSYSAVDTTGELFF
TRBV30,TRBJ1-3,NA,CAWSVAVGWNTIYF
TRBV6-1,TRBJ2-4,TRBD1,CASNFPGQGLIQYF
TRBV7-9,TRBJ1-5,NA,CASSSGGQTQPQHF